Following are 24 T cell receptor beta chains from one sample sequenced in a study of cytomegalovirus exposure and HLA in healthy donors (dated by TCRdb to about 2017). The library was made by the immunoSEQ multiplex PCR assay. TCRdb provides this immuneACCESS table in a form limited to in-frame rearrangements. Some clones are lacking; in checked studies, under half of them reflect an unresolved V gene, and why the rest are absent is not known. The sample data list roughly 230,000 clones, and 90% of these were observed just once. Around 3.1% of the sample is taken by the ten largest. The source material was PBMCs. The receptors come from a woman aged 30 to 39 in good health and CMV-seronegative.

The chain carries TRBV6-5 and TRBJ2-7; no firm D call. The CDR3 runs 15 residues. Germline loops: CDR1 MNHEY, CDR2 SVGAGI. Trimming removed 0 bases from V and 2 bases from J, with 11 bases in between. The DNA of the CDR3 is TGTGCCAGCAGTTACTCGCCCGTCCAGGCCTACGAGCAGTACTTC. Translating gives CASSYSPVQAYEQYF.

Points on this clone: Other DNA variants within this sample encode the same CDR3. CDR3 nucleotides: TGTGCCAGCAGTTTCCAGGGATCCTACGAGCAGTACTTC. It specifies CASSFQGSYEQYF. The genes are TRBV27 and TRBJ2-7; D possibly corresponds to TRBD1 (5 bases). The CDR3 length is 13 residues. The germline V gene encodes CDR1 MNHEY and CDR2 SMNVEV (reference sequence). The V end was cut by 3 bases, the J end by 1 base, with 7 bases between.

This sequence joins TRBV27 and TRBJ2-5, with 12 bases lining up with TRBD2. Per germline, CDR1 MNHEY and CDR2 SMNVEV (reference sequence). V gave up 5 bases and J gave up 2 bases; unmatched junction bases: 6. The CDR3 is made up of 16 amino acids. The CDR3 here is CASSPPLAGGQETQYF. The CDR3 DNA reads TGTGCCAGCAGTCCCCCGCTAGCGGGAGGGCAAGAGACCCAGTACTTC.

V and J are TRBV4-1 and TRBJ2-7, with unresolved D. Trimming removed 0 bases from V and 3 bases from J, with 9 bases in between. The germline V gene encodes CDR1 MGHRA and CDR2 YSYEKL. This CDR3 spans 14 amino acids. CDR3 DNA sequence: TGCGCCAGCAGCCAAGAACAAGGCGTCTACGAGCAGTACTTC. This codes for CASSQEQGVYEQYF.

This chain links TRBV7-9 with TRBJ2-5; possible D gene TRBD1, 6 bases. V was cut by 6 bases and J by 1 base, with 12 bases left in between. Per germline, CDR1 SEHNR and CDR2 FQNEAQ (reference sequence). The CDR3 runs to 14 residues. The CDR3 nucleotides read TGTGCCAGCAGGCTGGACAGTCCCCAAGAGACCCAGTACTTC. Residues: CASRLDSPQETQYF.

The J gene is TRBJ2-7, the V gene TRBV9; TRBD2 matches at 8 bases. Losses at the gene ends were 4 bases for V and 3 bases for J; bases not matched to a gene: 9. This CDR3 is built from 15 residues. Looked up from germline, CDR1 is SGDLS and CDR2 is YYNGEE. The CDR3 reads CASSPTGLDLYEQYF. The CDR3, as DNA: TGTGCCAGCAGCCCAACGGGACTAGATCTCTACGAGCAGTACTTC.

The chain combines TRBV5-4 with TRBJ2-7, with 7 bases aligning to TRBD2. CDR1 is SGHNT and CDR2 is YYREEE in the germline V gene (reference sequence). With 0 bases clipped from V and 5 bases from J, the junction kept 5 bases outside the gene matches. The CDR3 is 14 residues long. Here the CDR3 DNA reads TGTGCCAGCAGCTTGGCCGGGGGGAGGGACGAGCAGTACTTC. It codes for CASSLAGGRDEQYF.

This sequence joins TRBV7-6 and TRBJ2-1; 10 bases fit TRBD2. V lost 1 base and J lost 9; bases outside the gene matches: 6. Germline values: CDR1 SGHVS, CDR2 FNYEAQ. The CDR3 extends over 15 amino acids. DNA for the CDR3: TGTGCCAGCAGCTTAGTTTCTAGCGGGAGAGGTGAGCAGTTCTTC. Amino acids: CASSLVSSGRGEQFF.

This clone has just one count. The chain links TRBV11-3 to TRBJ2-5; 9 bases line up with TRBD1. The length of the CDR3 is 15 residues. CDR1 SGHNT and CDR2 YENEEA come from the germline V gene. Losses at the gene ends were 5 bases for V and 5 bases for J; bases not matched to a gene: 9. The CDR3 DNA follows: TGTGCCAGCAGCCCCCGGGACAGGGTGGTTGAGACCCAGTACTTC. It specifies CASSPRDRVVETQYF.

The chain uses TRBV6-6 and TRBJ2-1; 9 nucleotides match TRBD2. The germline V gene has CDR1 MNHNY and CDR2 SVGAGI (reference sequence). V was pared by 9 bases and J by 2 bases, with 5 bases of the junction left unmatched. The CDR3 extends over 14 amino acids. The CDR3 sequence: CASGAGGAYNEQFF. CDR3 DNA: TGTGCCAGTGGGGCGGGAGGGGCCTACAATGAGCAGTTCTTC.

CDR3 sequence (DNA): TGTGCCAGCAGCCGGGACAGGGTACGTCGGTACGAGCAGTACTTC. This translates into CASSRDRVRRYEQYF. This chain joins TRBV27 and TRBJ2-7; 9 positions match TRBD1. This CDR3 contains 15 residues. Germline assignment: CDR1 MNHEY and CDR2 SMNVEV (reference sequence). With V trimmed by 6 bases and J by 4 bases, 10 bases remained unmatched.

The chain links TRBV13 to TRBJ1-2; 7 bases agree with TRBD1. In germline, CDR1 is PRHDT, CDR2 FYEKMQ (reference sequence). This CDR3 has 15 residues. V lost 3 bases and J lost 4; bases outside the gene matches: 8. CDR3 sequence: CASSFSGTALYGYTF. DNA of the CDR3: TGTGCCAGCAGCTTCTCCGGGACAGCCCTCTATGGCTACACCTTC.

The sample holds a few counts of this clone. The genes are TRBV11-3 and TRBJ2-3; a weak D match, TRBD2 (5 bases). This CDR3 has 13 amino acids. Germline V gene lookup returns CDR1 SGHNT and CDR2 YENEEA. Trimming stripped 3 bases from V and 4 bases from J, with 8 bases between. The CDR3 DNA reads TGTGCCAGCAGCTTCCGGGATCCAGATACGCAGTATTTT. Residues: CASSFRDPDTQYF.

The chain combines TRBV5-5 with TRBJ1-1; D not certain. This CDR3 region has 13 residues. CDR1 and CDR2 (germline): SGHKS, YYEKEE (reference sequence). V lost 5 bases, J lost 1 base, and 9 bases lay in between. CDR3 DNA: TGTGCCAGCAGTCTCGACCCGAACACTGAAGCTTTCTTT. Its protein is CASSLDPNTEAFF.

The chain links TRBV13 to TRBJ2-3; weak D call: TRBD1 (5 bases). Germline CDR1 is PRHDT and CDR2 is FYEKMQ (reference sequence). Trimming shortened V by 2 bases and J by 2 bases, and 14 bases separated the two germline ends. This CDR3 is 16 amino acids long. The DNA for the CDR3 is TGTGCCAGCAGCTTAAGGTCAGGGTGGGACACAGATACGCAGTATTTT. Translating it yields CASSLRSGWDTDTQYF. The variable domain in full, with the rest retrieved from reference TRBV13 and TRBJ2-3, is AAGVIQSPRHLIKEKRETATLKCYPIPRHDTVYWYQQGPGQDPQFLISFYEKMQSDKGSIPDRFSAQQFSDYHSELNMSSLELGDSALYFCASSLRSGWDTDTQYFGPGTRLTVL.

The chain links TRBV2 to TRBJ1-1; D gene uncertain. Trimming left V 5 bases short and J 0 bases short, with 10 bases between. The CDR3 totals 14 residues. Per germline, CDR1 SNHLY and CDR2 FYNNEI. This CDR3 reads CASSPTVMNTEAFF. CDR3 DNA: TGTGCCAGCAGTCCTACGGTTATGAACACTGAAGCTTTCTTT. Full variable domain (missing parts from reference TRBV2 and TRBJ1-1): EPEVTQTPSHQVTQMGQEVILRCVPISNHLYFYWYRQILGQKVEFLVSFYNNEISEKSEIFDDQFSVERPDGSNFTLKIRSTKLEDSAMYFCASSPTVMNTEAFFGQGTRLTVV.

The rearrangement links TRBV19 to TRBJ2-3; D may correspond to TRBD1 or TRBD2 (6 bases each). Trimming stripped 0 bases from V and 3 bases from J, with 10 bases between. Germline V gene sequence: CDR1 LNHDA, CDR2 SQIVND (reference sequence). The CDR3 has 15 residues. The CDR3 loop reads CASSIEGGVTDTQYF. For the CDR3, the DNA is TGTGCCAGTAGTATAGAGGGGGGCGTGACAGATACGCAGTATTTT.

V and J are TRBV28 and TRBJ2-1; D is undetermined. CDR1 and CDR2 from the germline V gene are MDHEN and SYDVKM. The CDR3 has 11 residues. Trimming removed 3 bases at V and 8 bases at J, with 5 bases between. The CDR3 nucleotides read TGTGCCAGCAGTTTTATCGATGAGCAGTTCTTC. Protein product: CASSFIDEQFF.

CDR3 protein: CASSLSQQRRWTETQYF. CDR3 DNA: TGTGCCAGCAGTTTATCTCAGCAAAGGAGATGGACAGAGACCCAGTACTTC. The genes are TRBV28 and TRBJ2-5; D not certain. The germline gives CDR1 MDHEN, CDR2 SYDVKM. The V gene lost 1 base and the J gene lost 4 bases, with 19 bases spanning the gap. This CDR3 region has 17 residues.

The V call is TRBV7-9, the J call TRBJ2-3; TRBD2 agrees at 14 bases. This CDR3 region has 16 residues. Germline V gene data show CDR1 as SEHNR and CDR2 as FQNEAQ (reference sequence). V lost 4 bases and J lost 5; bases outside the gene matches: 5. CDR3: CASSWGTSGSVDTQYF. In nucleotides, the CDR3 is TGTGCCAGCAGCTGGGGGACTAGCGGGAGTGTAGATACGCAGTATTTT. The full variable domain, in which reference TRBV7-9 and TRBJ2-3 provide the parts outside the CDR3, is DTGVSQNPRHKITKRGQNVTFRCDPISEHNRLYWYRQTLGQGPEFLTYFQNEAQLEKSRLLSDRFSAERPKGSFSTLEIQRTEQGDSAMYLCASSWGTSGSVDTQYFGPGTRLTVL.

The chain has TRBV14 and TRBJ2-7; perhaps TRBD2 as D (6 bases). The CDR3 covers 14 residues. CDR1 is SGHDN and CDR2 is FVKESK in the germline V gene. The germline V and J ends were trimmed by 2 bases and 3 bases, with 11 bases remaining between them. This CDR3 is CASSQPGLNYEQYF. CDR3 DNA sequence: TGTGCCAGCAGCCAACCGGGACTCAACTACGAGCAGTACTTC.

This chain uses TRBV6-6 with TRBJ2-1; TRBD1 matches at 10 bases. The germline V gene encodes CDR1 MNHNY and CDR2 SVGAGI (reference sequence). V shed 0 bases and J 14 bases; nucleotides not matched to a gene: 7. The CDR3 extends over 14 amino acids. The CDR3 DNA sequence: TGTGCCAGCAGTTACTCGTCTTTCGGACAGGGGGAGTTCTTC. Its protein is CASSYSSFGQGEFF.

V and J are TRBV5-6 and TRBJ2-1, with 11 bases fitting TRBD1. This CDR3 has 16 amino acids. V shed 1 base, J shed 9 bases, and the junction held 9 bases outside the gene matches. Germline CDR1 reads SGHDT; CDR2 reads YYEEEE. The CDR3 loop reads CASSLRQDRGRGEQFF. The CDR3 DNA is TGTGCCAGCAGCTTGAGGCAGGACAGGGGGCGAGGTGAGCAGTTCTTC.

This clone was seen a few times. This rearrangement joins TRBV11-2 to TRBJ2-5; D is ambiguous. Germline V lookup: CDR1 SGHAT, CDR2 FQNNGV. This CDR3 has 10 residues. Trimming pared 1 base from V and 10 bases from J, leaving 4 bases between. The CDR3 reads CASSLGIQYF. The CDR3 region has the DNA TGTGCCAGCAGCTTAGGCATCCAGTACTTC.